Listed here is a single TCR beta chain. The antigen it recognizes is unknown. There are no base qualities to consult, and no much larger clone falls within one base. The germline V gene sets CDR1 to MDHEN and CDR2 to SYDVKM. There are 16 amino acids in the CDR3, from cysteine to phenylalanine inclusive. CDR3 DNA is the only sequence kept; it has 48 bases, read in frame from the first base. V is clipped by 4 bases and J by 0 bases, and the sequence between their germline boundaries is 13 bases long. These data come from a study of blood T cell repertoires in COVID-19 (dated by TCRdb to 2020 to 2021). With regard to the full study: The collaborator samples originated in the United States, Italy and Spain and spanned the acute and convalescent phases of COVID-19. The prospective study material was composed of cDNA or gDNA derived from T cells, B-cell-depleted T cells, or PBMCs. Subjects who had been exposed to COVID-19, were actively infected with it, or had recovered from it provided the deeply sampled blood TCRbeta repertoires that made up the dataset. The repertoires were released in a freely available public database intended as a resource for research on the immune response to SARS-CoV-2. Samples came from the ongoing ImmuneRACE study (first 160 participants) plus 1,254 subjects from 6 global collaborators. A de-identified subject ID, COVID-19 status, age in years and sex were almost always included in the sample metadata. Where available, HLA class I and class II types were obtained from metadata supplied by the sample provider rather than from assay-based typing.

The immunoSEQ Assay, a bias-controlled multiplex PCR, was used to amplify TCRbeta CDR3 regions from genomic DNA. Processing in the source paper ran as follows. The number of nucleated cells in each sample was estimated by amplification of reference gene primers within the assay. To quantify the absolute abundance of each unique TCRbeta CDR3 rearrangement, sequence reads were collapsed and filtered. Productive Simpson clonality was computed per sample as the square root of Simpson's diversity index over productive rearrangements. The table comes from immuneACCESS by way of TCRdb, which keeps in-frame sequences with V and J called. Part of the clones is missing from these tables; in studies checked, under half for an unresolved V gene and the rest for unknown reasons. V, J and clone size were drawn from that table, and D and trimming were deduced from the DNA. The sample yields under 200,000 clones; around 80% were counted once. 10% to 15% of the sample goes to the ten largest clones.

Enrolling through a virtual design, the prospective study's participants ranged in age from roughly 18 to 89 years and lived across 20 to 25 United States geographic areas. In the prospective study, participants were assigned to cohorts based on the clinical history participants reported in a screening survey and a study questionnaire. Recovered participants in ImmuneRACE Cohort 3 were defined as having two consecutive negative NP/OP PCR tests, clearance from a healthcare professional, or resolution of symptoms. Each participant in the prospective study had whole blood, serum and a nasopharyngeal or oropharyngeal swab collected by mobile phlebotomists. Additional blood draws and questionnaires over an approximately two-month period could optionally be provided by prospective study participants. Before DNA extraction, blood samples from the prospective study were shipped at room temperature or frozen.

Overall study results and their limits: The quantity of clinical and demographic metadata differed by source and by participant and was supplied without curation.

This sequence was found in a woman between 55 and 75 years old who had recovered from COVID-19. The sequenced sample was PBMCs or T cells enriched from blood (not recorded which). The receptor chain draws on TRBV28 and TRBJ1-3; no confident D gene assignment can be made. The encoded CDR3 is CASSSSRLHSGNTIYF. The DNA reads as follows: TGTGCCAGCAGTTCTTCTCGACTGCACTCTGGAAACACCATATATTTT.